Shown below are 18 T cell receptor beta chains from a single sample sequenced in a study of healthy donors' naive CD4 and CD8 T cells (dated by TCRdb to 2014 to 2015). Reads for this sample came from a 454 GS FLX Titanium. TCR libraries were built from roughly 460 ng of total RNA with a previously published linear amplification protocol. TCRdb trimmed public reads at Q25 via fastp, called clones via MiXCR and kept in-frame beta chains. Rows are unified per CDR3 protein, each entry keeping the most common DNA and genes. In all, the sample holds some 190,000 distinct CDR3 sequences, and 65% to 80% of those were seen once. The top ten constitute about 2.3% of the sample. Sequencing used naive CD4+ and CD8+ T cells sorted from blood, pooled from several donors. This specimen's cell subset or site label, per the study, means: FACS-sorted naive CD4+ (CD45RO-CD45RA+) and naive CD8+ (CD45RA+CD27bright) T cells. Receptors were obtained from a pool of human donors in good health; the sample pools cells from several healthy donors.

The rearrangement links TRBV5-1 to TRBJ2-4; 10 bases line up with TRBD2. The J segment lost 6 bases and the V segment lost 1 base, leaving 7 bases of the junction unmatched. The germline V gene has CDR1 SGHRS and CDR2 YFSETQ. The CDR3 sequence is 16 residues long. Here the CDR3 reads CASSLSASGSRNIQYF. The CDR3, as DNA: TGCGCCAGCAGCTTGTCGGCTAGCGGGAGCAGAAACATTCAGTACTTC.

Only one count was recorded for this clonotype. The J gene is TRBJ2-5, the V gene TRBV29-1, with D possibly matching TRBD1 (5 bases). Germline V lookup: CDR1 SQVTM, CDR2 ANQGSEA. This CDR3 spans 14 amino acids. V gave up 3 bases and J gave up 3 bases, with 14 bases separating them. The chain's CDR3 is CSVDVGHGEETQYF. The CDR3 DNA follows: TGCAGCGTTGATGTCGGACACGGAGAAGAGACCCAGTACTTC.

This clonotype was seen a few times. CDR3 amino acids: CESGVGTEAFF. In nucleotides, the CDR3 is TGTGAGTCAGGCGTAGGCACTGAAGCTTTCTTT. The V gene is TRBV6-5, the J gene TRBJ1-1; D is unclear. The CDR3 contains 11 residues. The V gene's germline CDR1 is MNHEY and CDR2 SVGAGI.

The chain combines TRBV6-5 with TRBJ2-3; possibly TRBD1 for D (5 bases). The V gene's germline CDR1 is MNHEY and CDR2 SVGAGI. The CDR3 is 14 amino acids. V was pared by 0 bases and J by 6 bases, with 10 bases between. The DNA of the CDR3 is TGTGCCAGCAGTTACTCGTGGGGCAGGGATACGCAGTATTTT. It encodes CASSYSWGRDTQYF.

V and J are TRBV20-1 and TRBJ2-7; a weak D match, TRBD1 (5 bases). The CDR3 totals 14 residues. V lost 2 bases, J lost 1 base, and 12 bases lay in between. The germline gives CDR1 DFQATT, CDR2 SNEGSKA (reference sequence). The CDR3 nucleotides read TGCAGTGCTAGACCGACAGACAGTTCCTACGAGCAGTACTTC. Protein product: CSARPTDSSYEQYF.

The rearrangement joins TRBV19 to TRBJ2-1, with 13 nucleotides matching TRBD2. The CDR3 sequence is 17 residues long. The V and J ends lost 5 bases and 2 bases, in that order; junction bases with no gene match: 6. The germline CDR1 and CDR2 sequences are LNHDA and SQIVND (reference sequence). CDR3 nucleotide sequence: TGTGCCAGTAGTTCAGGACTAGCGGGAGTGACCTACAATGAGCAGTTCTTC. It translates to CASSSGLAGVTYNEQFF.

The chain joins TRBV29-1 to TRBJ2-1; D is uncertain. V was shortened by 1 base and J by 1 base, with 8 bases between the two germline ends. The CDR3 sequence is 14 residues long. In germline, CDR1 is SQVTM, CDR2 ANQGSEA. The CDR3 sequence: CSVEASRSYNEQFF. In DNA form, the CDR3 reads TGCAGCGTTGAAGCTTCCCGGTCCTACAATGAGCAGTTCTTC.

The rearrangement uses TRBV27 and TRBJ2-7, with D maybe TRBD2 (5 bases). V lost 3 bases to trimming and J lost 2 bases, with 8 bases between them. CDR1 is MNHEY, CDR2 SMNVEV, per germline (reference sequence). The CDR3 contains 13 residues. The CDR3 is CASSFGSPYEQYF. In DNA form, the CDR3 reads TGTGCCAGCAGTTTTGGGAGCCCCTACGAGCAGTACTTC.

This chain connects TRBV29-1 to TRBJ1-4; no firm D call. The CDR3 loop spans 12 amino acids. Between the trimmed V and J ends, which lost 7 bases and 4 bases, there was a span of 10 bases. Per germline, CDR1 SQVTM and CDR2 ANQGSEA. In nucleotides, the CDR3 is TGCAGCGCCCAGGAGGGTAATGAAAAACTGTTTTTT. Translating gives CSAQEGNEKLFF.

The chain joins TRBV4-1 to TRBJ2-3; the D gene is possibly TRBD2 (5 bases). V was shortened by 0 bases and J by 6 bases, with 13 bases between the two germline ends. Germline CDR1 reads MGHRA; CDR2 reads YSYEKL. This CDR3 has 15 residues. This CDR3 reads CASSQEAASGDTQYF. Written as DNA, the CDR3 is TGCGCCAGCAGCCAAGAAGCCGCGTCGGGGGATACGCAGTATTTT.

This chain joins TRBV29-1 and TRBJ1-1; the D gene is possibly TRBD1 (5 bases). The V end lost 0 bases, the J end lost 0 bases, and 11 bases lay between the germline ends. CDR1 and CDR2 from the germline V gene are SQVTM and ANQGSEA. The CDR3 spans 15 residues. The CDR3 protein is CSVEDSAGMNTEAFF. In DNA, the CDR3 is TGCAGCGTTGAAGATTCAGCAGGGATGAACACTGAAGCTTTCTTT.

This clonotype occurred a few times. This sequence joins TRBV6-5 and TRBJ2-3; 7 positions agree with TRBD1. After removal of 5 bases from V and 0 bases from J, the junction contained 2 bases not matched to a gene. Germline CDR1 is MNHEY and CDR2 is SVGAGI. This CDR3 comprises 14 residues. The CDR3 DNA follows: TGTGCCAGCAGTGGGACAGTTAGCACAGATACGCAGTATTTT. It encodes CASSGTVSTDTQYF.

This clonotype appeared a few times. The rearrangement links TRBV12-5 to TRBJ2-1, with 9 positions matching TRBD1. Losses at the gene ends were 0 bases for V and 7 bases for J; bases not matched to a gene: 7. Germline V gene data show CDR1 as LGHNT and CDR2 as FRNRAP. This CDR3 is 16 amino acids long. In nucleotides, the CDR3 is TGTGCTAGTGGTTTGGTAAGGGACAGGGTGGAGAATGAGCAGTTCTTC. Protein product: CASGLVRDRVENEQFF.

V is TRBV29-1 and J is TRBJ2-7; no reliable D call. Germline V gene lookup returns CDR1 SQVTM and CDR2 ANQGSEA. V was shortened by 7 bases and J by 1 base, with 17 bases between the two germline ends. The CDR3 is 14 amino acids. The CDR3 sequence is CSAEGGRRSYEQYV. In nucleotides, the CDR3 is TGCAGCGCCGAAGGTGGCAGGCGGTCCTACGAGCAGTACGTC.

This chain connects TRBV5-6 to TRBJ2-3; D remains ambiguous. V lost 0 bases, J lost 2 bases, and 13 bases lay in between. The CDR3 is 16 amino acids. The germline V gene has CDR1 SGHDT and CDR2 YYEEEE. The CDR3 reads CASSLVLYDPTDTQYF. CDR3 nucleotides: TGTGCCAGCAGCTTGGTCCTCTACGACCCCACAGATACGCAGTATTTT.

The chain is built from TRBV4-2 and TRBJ2-7; D might be TRBD2 (6 bases). The V gene lost 1 base and the J gene lost 4 bases, with 17 bases spanning the gap. This CDR3 is built from 16 residues. CDR1 and CDR2 from the germline V gene are LGHNA and YNFKEQ. CDR3 in DNA: TGTGCCAGCAGCCAAGTTTTCGGGGGACGGCTTTACGAGCAGTACTTC. Amino acids: CASSQVFGGRLYEQYF.

This clonotype was counted between two and nine times. The chain recombines TRBV29-1 with TRBJ1-5; TRBD1 agrees at 9 bases. V lost 5 bases and J lost 5; bases outside the gene matches: 4. CDR1 is SQVTM and CDR2 is ANQGSEA in the germline V gene. The CDR3 loop spans 13 amino acids. As DNA, the CDR3 is TGCAGCGTTACTGACAGGGGGGATCAGCCCCAGCATTTT. Translation gives CSVTDRGDQPQHF.

This chain connects TRBV29-1 to TRBJ2-1; D may match TRBD1 or TRBD2 (5 bases each). The CDR3 loop spans 13 amino acids. Germline values: CDR1 SQVTM, CDR2 ANQGSEA. Trimming left V 7 bases short and J 5 bases short, with 15 bases between. For the CDR3, the DNA is TGCAGCGGCCTTGGGACGATAAACAATGAGCAGTTCTTC. It codes for CSGLGTINNEQFF.